The 16 T cell receptor beta chains below were found in one sample sequenced in a study of T cell responses to AZD1222 COVID-19 vaccine. Produced via immunoSEQ multiplex PCR; TCRdb's table is partial and in-frame only. The repertoire holds under 200,000 clones, approximately 90% seen once, with around 4.4% in the top ten. The sequenced sample was peripheral blood, obtained on day 0 of AZD1222 vaccination. These receptors all stem from an adult in good health.

The chain recombines TRBV7-9 with TRBJ2-5; no clear D. The germline V gene encodes CDR1 SEHNR and CDR2 FQNEAQ (reference sequence). Trimming removed 8 bases from V and 1 base from J, with 20 bases in between. The CDR3 consists of 16 residues. The CDR3 here is CASAGRDGRTQETQYF. CDR3 sequence (DNA): TGTGCCAGCGCCGGACGCGACGGGCGGACCCAAGAGACCCAGTACTTC.

V gene TRBV7-8 combines with J gene TRBJ1-2; a possible D gene is TRBD1 (6 bases). Germline V gene lookup returns CDR1 SGHVS and CDR2 FQNEAQ. The ends were cut back, 5 bases at V and 8 bases at J, with 15 bases in the middle. The length of the CDR3 is 13 residues. The chain's CDR3 is CASSETGRGGYTF. CDR3 nucleotide sequence: TGTGCCAGCAGCGAAACAGGGAGAGGAGGCTACACCTTC. Full variable domain (rest looked up from reference TRBV7-8 and TRBJ1-2): GAGVSQSPRYKVAKRGQDVALRCDPISGHVSLFWYQQALGQGPEFLTYFQNEAQLDKSGLPSDRFFAERPEGSVSTLKIQRTQQEDSAVYLCASSETGRGGYTFGSGTRLTVV.

The chain joins TRBV10-3 to TRBJ1-5, with D hard to call. The CDR3 has 15 residues. The germline gives CDR1 ENHRY, CDR2 SYGVKD. Trimming took off 2 bases at V and 1 base at J, with 9 bases between the two ends. CDR3 DNA sequence: TGTGCCATCAGTGAGGCTTCGCCGAGCAATCAGCCCCAGCATTTT. It yields the protein CAISEASPSNQPQHF.

The chain is built from TRBV7-2 and TRBJ1-4; 8 nucleotides match TRBD1. The germline V gene has CDR1 SGHTA and CDR2 FQGNSA. The length of the CDR3 is 14 residues. V lost 6 bases, J lost 7 bases, and 7 bases stayed unmatched. CDR3 sequence reads: CASSLGQGGEKLFF. The CDR3, as DNA: TGTGCCAGCAGTCTCGGACAGGGAGGTGAAAAACTGTTTTTT.

This sequence joins TRBV3-1 (or the pseudogene TRBV3-2) and TRBJ2-5; D could derive from TRBD1 or TRBD2 (6 bases each). Trimming took 7 bases from V and 4 from J, leaving 10 bases between them. The CDR3 runs 12 residues. Looked up from germline, CDR1 is LGHDT and CDR2 is YNNKEL (reference sequence). The chain's CDR3 is CASKQGGETQYF. The DNA for the CDR3 is TGTGCCAGCAAACAGGGAGGAGAGACCCAGTACTTC.

This CDR3 reads CASSRGRPSNQPQHF. Written as DNA, the CDR3 is TGTGCCAGCAGCAGAGGGAGGCCAAGCAATCAGCCCCAGCATTTT. V is TRBV7-8 and J is TRBJ1-5; unclear D gene. The CDR3 has 15 residues. The germline CDR1 and CDR2 sequences are SGHVS and FQNEAQ. V lost 5 bases to trimming and J lost 1 base, with 12 bases between them.

The chain links TRBV7-8 to TRBJ2-2; D is possibly TRBD2 (6 bases). Trimming cost V 3 bases and J 7 bases, with 15 bases left between them. CDR1 is SGHVS, CDR2 FQNEAQ, per germline. This CDR3 spans 15 amino acids. The DNA for the CDR3 is TGTGCCAGCAGCTTCCGGCGGGACGGGTTCGGGGAGCTGTTTTTT. Amino acids: CASSFRRDGFGELFF.

The rearrangement joins TRBV7-2 to TRBJ1-1; 8 bases are shared with TRBD1. CDR3 length: 18 residues. Germline CDR1 reads SGHTA; CDR2 reads FQGNSA. J lost 4 bases, V lost 5 bases, and 18 bases had no gene match. The CDR3 DNA sequence: TGTGCCAGCAGCATCAGACTGCGGACAGGGAAGGGCGGCACTGAAGCTTTCTTT. This codes for CASSIRLRTGKGGTEAFF.

This clone has only a few counts. V and J are TRBV6-5 and TRBJ1-2; unclear D gene. There are 14 residues in the CDR3. V was cut by 7 bases and J by 3 bases, with 15 bases left in between. The germline gives CDR1 MNHEY, CDR2 SVGAGI. The CDR3 spells CASIRGPKDYGYTF. CDR3 bases: TGTGCCAGCATCCGCGGCCCTAAGGACTATGGCTACACCTTC.

V usage is TRBV7-9 and J usage is TRBJ2-7, with D maybe TRBD2 (6 bases). The CDR3 length is 13 residues. Trimming stripped 5 bases from V and 3 bases from J, with 11 bases between. CDR1 SEHNR and CDR2 FQNEAQ come from the germline V gene (reference sequence). This CDR3 reads CASSPRENYEQYF. Written as DNA, the CDR3 is TGTGCCAGCAGCCCCCGGGAGAACTACGAGCAGTACTTC.

The chain has TRBV6-1 and TRBJ1-2; a possible D gene is TRBD1 (5 bases). Trimming stripped 0 bases from V and 2 bases from J, with 10 bases between. Germline V gives CDR1 MNHNS, CDR2 SASEGT. The CDR3 runs to 15 residues. This CDR3 reads CASSEAGTRNYGYTF. DNA of the CDR3: TGTGCCAGCAGTGAAGCAGGGACCCGGAACTATGGCTACACCTTC.

The chain carries TRBV28 and TRBJ1-2, with a tentative D call TRBD1 (6 bases). CDR1 is MDHEN and CDR2 is SYDVKM in the germline V gene. The V and J ends lost 3 bases and 7 bases respectively, with 18 bases between them. The length of the CDR3 is 15 residues. CDR3 DNA sequence: TGTGCCAGCAGTTTCCCCGCCGCCGGACAGCGTGGCTACACCTTC. Amino acids: CASSFPAAGQRGYTF.

The rearrangement uses TRBV7-2 and TRBJ2-7, with D perhaps TRBD2 (5 bases). The V gene's germline CDR1 is SGHTA and CDR2 FQGNSA. Trimming left V 5 bases short and J 1 base short, with 9 bases between. There are 13 residues in the CDR3. The CDR3 loop is CASSISVSYEQYF. CDR3 DNA: TGTGCCAGCAGCATTAGCGTTTCCTACGAGCAGTACTTC.

The chain joins TRBV7-8 to TRBJ2-5; 7 bases fit TRBD2. The V and J ends lost 2 bases and 2 bases, in that order; junction bases with no gene match: 5. Germline CDR1 reads SGHVS; CDR2 reads FQNEAQ. CDR3 length equals 15 residues. CDR3 DNA: TGTGCCAGCAGCTTATTAGGCGGGGGACAAGAGACCCAGTACTTC. Protein product: CASSLLGGGQETQYF.

This clone was recorded only once. The chain couples TRBV10-2 to TRBJ1-2; 7 bases align to TRBD1. With V trimmed by 1 base and J by 7 bases, 3 bases remained unmatched. CDR1 and CDR2 from the germline V gene are WSHSY and SAAADI. The CDR3 length is 13 residues. CDR3 sequence: CASSELTGFGYTF. The CDR3 DNA is TGCGCCAGCAGTGAGTTGACAGGGTTTGGCTACACCTTC.

This clone was observed once. The chain is built from TRBV28 and TRBJ1-2; the D gene is possibly TRBD1 (5 bases). The germline V gene encodes CDR1 MDHEN and CDR2 SYDVKM. There are 13 residues in the CDR3. V gave up 5 bases and J gave up 8 bases, with 15 bases separating them. CDR3 in DNA: TGTGCCAGCAGTCTACTCCGGGACGCCGGCTACACCTTC. Translating it yields CASSLLRDAGYTF.